The rows below give T cell receptor beta chains drawn from one sample of a study of PD-L1 blockade in urothelial cancer. The assay was immunoSEQ multiplex PCR, and TCRdb's table has in-frame clones only and misses some. This table holds about 91,000 clones, over 90% found once. The sequencing here drew on PBMCs, taken around atezolizumab (anti-PD-L1) treatment. Every receptor here comes from a man in his fifties or sixties with urothelial cancer. Both conserved end residues are part of each CDR3. Each record gives: V gene, clone size, D gene, J gene, CDR3 protein, CDR3 DNA. The D gene is left open where the match is weak. Some rows have no size entry. The others give once, few or many, or a class for an expanded clone.

TRBV7-2	once	-	TRBJ1-2	CASSFGQLYGYTF	TGTGCCAGCAGCTTCGGACAGCTTTATGGCTACACCTTC
TRBV9	-	-	TRBJ2-1	CASSVGASTYNEQFF	TGTGCCAGCAGCGTAGGCGCGAGCACCTACAATGAGCAGTTCTTC
TRBV15	-	-	TRBJ1-5	CATSRDGQSFSNQPQHF	TGTGCCACCAGCAGAGATGGGCAGTCCTTTAGCAATCAGCCCCAGCATTTT
TRBV4-1	once	TRBD2	TRBJ2-1	CASSQVGAGNEQFF	TGCGCCAGCAGCCAAGTCGGAGCGGGAAATGAGCAGTTCTTC
TRBV5-1	-	TRBD2	TRBJ2-1	CASSLGLAEYNEQFF	TGCGCCAGCAGCTTGGGACTAGCGGAGTACAATGAGCAGTTCTTC
TRBV7-2	-	-	TRBJ2-5	CASSLMTGRGQETQYF	TGTGCCAGCAGCTTAATGACAGGCCGAGGCCAAGAGACCCAGTACTTC
TRBV28	-	-	TRBJ2-7	CASSPSQGPHISKYF	TGTGCCAGCAGTCCATCGCAGGGCCCCCATATCTCGAAGTACTTC
TRBV2	-	-	TRBJ2-7	CASRVSGAKYEQYF	TGTGCCAGCAGGGTCTCAGGGGCGAAGTACGAGCAGTACTTC
TRBV10-3	-	-	TRBJ2-7	CAISDSLAEQYF	TGTGCCATCAGTGACTCGCTAGCCGAGCAGTACTTC
TRBV7-2	-	TRBD1	TRBJ2-7	CASSSRTGGRYEQYF	TGTGCCAGCAGCTCGCGGACAGGGGGCAGGTACGAGCAGTACTTC
TRBV9	-	TRBD2	TRBJ2-7	CASSVGLAGGYEQYF	TGTGCCAGCAGCGTAGGACTAGCGGGAGGGTACGAGCAGTACTTC
TRBV5-1	-	-	TRBJ2-1	CASAGEGGGGYNEQFF	TGCGCCAGCGCGGGAGAGGGGGGAGGAGGGTACAATGAGCAGTTCTTC
TRBV28	-	TRBD2	TRBJ2-6	CASSLTSGSAGANVLTF	TGTGCCAGCAGTTTGACTAGCGGGAGCGCTGGGGCCAACGTCCTGACTTTC
TRBV5-1	-	TRBD1	TRBJ2-2	CASSLWSGGMNTGELFF	TGCGCCAGCAGCTTGTGGTCAGGGGGAATGAACACCGGGGAGCTGTTTTTT
TRBV6-4	-	-	TRBJ1-2	CASSLLQGFGYGYTF	TGTGCCAGCAGCCTTCTCCAGGGTTTCGGCTATGGCTACACCTTC
TRBV6-1	-	-	TRBJ2-2	CASSEFRRSGELFF	TGTGCCAGCAGTGAGTTTCGGAGGAGCGGGGAGCTGTTTTTT
TRBV28	-	-	TRBJ1-2	CASSRGGYGYTF	TGTGCCAGCAGCCGGGGAGGATATGGCTACACCTTC
TRBV7-2	-	TRBD2	TRBJ2-1	CASSLVDGGVNEQFF	TGTGCCAGCAGCTTAGTTGACGGGGGGGTCAATGAGCAGTTCTTC
TRBV7-2	-	-	TRBJ2-5	CASSRGGGETQYF	TGTGCCAGCAGCAGGGGGGGAGGGGAGACCCAGTACTTC
TRBV5-1	-	-	TRBJ1-1	CASSLERGTNTEAFF	TGCGCCAGCAGCTTGGAAAGGGGTACGAACACTGAAGCTTTCTTT
TRBV5-1	-	-	TRBJ2-1	CASGSNPGSDEQFF	TGCGCCAGCGGATCTAACCCAGGGTCGGATGAGCAGTTCTTC
TRBV27	-	TRBD1	TRBJ1-2	CASSLRQGASHGYTF	TGTGCCAGCAGTTTACGCCAGGGGGCATCGCATGGCTACACCTTC
TRBV4-3	-	-	TRBJ1-1	CASSPQGNLLNTEAFF	TGCGCCAGCAGCCCACAGGGTAACTTATTGAACACTGAAGCTTTCTTT
TRBV7-8	-	TRBD2	TRBJ2-7	CASSLELADYEQYF	TGTGCCAGCAGCTTAGAACTAGCGGACTACGAGCAGTACTTC
TRBV6-6	-	-	TRBJ2-3	CASTTGLITDTQYF	TGTGCCAGCACCACCGGGTTGATCACAGATACGCAGTATTTT
TRBV7-2	-	-	TRBJ1-6	CASSSPTGNSPLHF	TGTGCCAGCAGCTCCCCAACAGGGAATTCACCCCTCCACTTT